Presented here are 11 T cell receptor beta chains from one specimen sequenced in a study of technical replicates of blood from several donors. Clones were sequenced by immunoSEQ multiplex PCR, and TCRdb holds only the in-frame ones, with some missing. The data show 67,000 or so clones, around 95% seen once. Sequencing input: T cells isolated from PBMCs. These TCRs come from a human donor in good health.

The CDR3 region has the DNA TGTGCCAGCAGCTCAGCGCTAGCGGGAGCCGGGGATACGCAGTATTTT. This encodes CASSSALAGAGDTQYF. This chain uses TRBV7-7 with TRBJ2-3, with 10 bases identical to TRBD2. The V gene end was trimmed by 4 bases and the J gene end by 6 bases; junction bases not matched to a gene: 10. Germline CDR1 reads SSHAT; CDR2 reads FNYEAQ (reference sequence). The CDR3 runs to 16 residues.

The chain couples TRBV6-6 to TRBJ2-1; 7 bases are a match to TRBD1. V trimming: 6 bases; J trimming: 4 bases; junction bases outside the gene matches: 9. Germline CDR1 and CDR2: MNHNY and SVGAGI (reference sequence). This CDR3 region has 15 residues. The CDR3 loop is CASSSWDSYYNEQFF. In nucleotides, the CDR3 is TGTGCCAGCAGCTCATGGGACAGCTATTACAATGAGCAGTTCTTC.

The J gene is TRBJ1-1, the V gene TRBV11-2; no firm D call. CDR1 is SGHAT and CDR2 is FQNNGV in the germline V gene. V was pared by 5 bases and J by 2 bases, with 9 bases between. The length of the CDR3 is 13 residues. The CDR3 DNA sequence: TGTGCCAGCAGCCCAGGAGGAAACACTGAAGCTTTCTTT. The encoded protein is CASSPGGNTEAFF.

The genes are TRBV5-1 and TRBJ1-2; D call uncertain. The germline V gene has CDR1 SGHRS and CDR2 YFSETQ. Trimming removed 3 bases at V and 7 bases at J, with 10 bases between. This CDR3 comprises 12 residues. For the CDR3, the DNA is TGCGCCAGCAGCTCGGGAAACAGTGGCTACACCTTC. Encoded protein: CASSSGNSGYTF.

The chain carries TRBV12-5 and TRBJ1-1; D is ambiguous. CDR3 size: 13 residues. Trimming took off 1 base at V and 1 base at J, with 4 bases between the two ends. Germline lookup yields CDR1 LGHNT and CDR2 FRNRAP. DNA for the CDR3: TGTGCTAGTGGTTTGGGGCAGAACACTGAAGCTTTCTTT. It codes for CASGLGQNTEAFF. Variable domain in full (rest from reference TRBV12-5 and TRBJ1-1): DARVTQTPRHKVTEMGQEVTMRCQPILGHNTVFWYRQTMMQGLELLAYFRNRAPLDDSGMPKDRFSAEMPDATLATLKIQPSEPRDSAVYFCASGLGQNTEAFFGQGTRLTVV.

This chain links TRBV21-1 with TRBJ1-2; TRBD1 was called by the table and not checked on the DNA. TRBV21-1 is annotated as a pseudogene. The CDR3 runs 14 residues. This CDR3 reads CARSGRTGTYGYTF. CDR3 DNA sequence: TGTGCCAGGTCTGGAAGGACAGGCACTTATGGCTACACCTTC.

The rearrangement uses TRBV30 and TRBJ1-6; possible D gene TRBD1, 6 bases. Germline V CDR1 and CDR2: GTSNPN, SVGIG (reference sequence). V lost 7 bases and J 6 bases, leaving 25 bases between the germline ends. This CDR3 spans 17 amino acids. CDR3 region: CAFGGQGYGHLNSPLHF. Written as DNA, the CDR3 is TGTGCCTTCGGGGGGCAGGGGTATGGGCACCTTAATTCACCCCTCCACTTT. Full variable domain (remainder filled in from reference TRBV30 and TRBJ1-6): SQTIHQWPATLVQPVGSPLSLECTVEGTSNPNLYWYRQAAGRGLQLLFYSVGIGQISSEVPQNLSASRPQDRQFILSSKKLLLSDSGFYLCAFGGQGYGHLNSPLHFGNGTRLTVT.

The chain couples TRBV5-4 to TRBJ2-1, with 12 nucleotides matching TRBD2. CDR3 length equals 17 residues. The germline V gene has CDR1 SGHNT and CDR2 YYREEE (reference sequence). Germline trimming cut 0 bases from V and 9 bases from J; bases unmatched to any gene: 10. The CDR3 sequence is CASSLGLAGDLVSEQFF. The CDR3 region has the DNA TGTGCCAGCAGCTTGGGACTAGCGGGAGATTTGGTCAGTGAGCAGTTCTTC. Filled out from reference TRBV5-4 and TRBJ2-1, the complete variable domain reads ETGVTQSPTHLIKTRGQQVTLRCSSQSGHNTVSWYQQALGQGPQFIFQYYREEENGRGNFPPRFSGLQFPNYSSELNVNALELDDSALYLCASSLGLAGDLVSEQFFGPGTRLTVL.

The chain employs TRBV4-1 and TRBJ1-2; possible D gene TRBD1, 5 bases. This CDR3 region has 19 residues. CDR1 is MGHRA, CDR2 YSYEKL, per germline. V gave up 2 bases and J gave up 7 bases, with 29 bases separating them. CDR3 region: CASSQHSRQLLQILFGYTF. CDR3 bases: TGCGCCAGCAGCCAACACTCCCGACAGCTACTCCAAATACTATTTGGCTACACCTTC.

The chain couples TRBV28 to TRBJ1-5; TRBD1 agrees at 8 bases. This CDR3 is built from 15 residues. Germline CDR1 is MDHEN and CDR2 is SYDVKM. After removal of 3 bases from V and 2 bases from J, the junction contained 3 bases not matched to a gene. The CDR3 DNA is TGTGCCAGCAGTTTCCAGGGGGCGGGCAATCAGCCCCAGCATTTT. Residues: CASSFQGAGNQPQHF.

The V and J genes are TRBV7-2 and TRBJ2-7; TRBD1 matches at 11 bases. With V trimmed by 4 bases and J by 0 bases, 2 bases remained unmatched. CDR3 length equals 15 residues. Germline values: CDR1 SGHTA, CDR2 FQGNSA. The CDR3: CASSWDRGSSYEQYF. For the CDR3, the DNA is TGTGCCAGCAGCTGGGACAGGGGGAGCTCCTACGAGCAGTACTTC.